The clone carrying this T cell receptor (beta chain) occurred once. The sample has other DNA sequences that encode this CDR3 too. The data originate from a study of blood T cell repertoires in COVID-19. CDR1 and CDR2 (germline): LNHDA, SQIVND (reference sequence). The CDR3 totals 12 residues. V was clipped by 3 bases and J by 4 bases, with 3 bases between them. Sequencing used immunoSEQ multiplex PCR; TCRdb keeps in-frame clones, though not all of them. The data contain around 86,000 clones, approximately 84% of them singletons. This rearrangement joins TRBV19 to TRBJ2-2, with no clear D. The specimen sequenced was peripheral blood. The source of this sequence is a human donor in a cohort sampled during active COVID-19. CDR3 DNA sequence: TGTGCCAGTAGTATCCGCACCGGGGAGCTGTTTTTT. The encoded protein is CASSIRTGELFF.